Below are 32 T cell receptor beta chains sequenced from a single sample in a study of pediatric ulcerative colitis (dated by TCRdb to the late 2010s). Libraries were built with the immunoSEQ multiplex PCR assay. In its TCRdb copy, this immuneACCESS table keeps in-frame sequences only and misses some clones. Where compared with another copy, unresolved V genes explain less than half of these, and the others have no known cause. For this sample the table gives 60,000 to 75,000 clones, of which 70% to 85% were detected only once. Roughly 5.5% of the sample is held by the ten biggest clonotypes. Source material: blood. Receptor source: a boy younger than 18 with moderate ulcerative colitis.

This chain uses TRBV2 with TRBJ2-7, with 13 positions matching TRBD2. The V segment lost 6 bases and the J segment 6 bases; nucleotides outside the gene matches: 17. Germline V gene data show CDR1 as SNHLY and CDR2 as FYNNEI. There are 18 residues in the CDR3. The CDR3 nucleotides are TGTGCCAGCAGAGCCGGGACTAGCGGGATCCCGGGACCGCTCGAGCAGTACTTC. Translated: CASRAGTSGIPGPLEQYF.

This clone was recorded a few times. The rearrangement joins TRBV14 to TRBJ2-1; maybe TRBD2 (5 bases). The CDR3 covers 14 residues. Germline loops: CDR1 SGHDN, CDR2 FVKESK. V gave up 4 bases and J gave up 10 bases, with 17 bases separating them. The CDR3 reads CASSLLLGTSEQFF. In DNA, the CDR3 is TGTGCCAGCAGCCTGTTACTAGGAACGAGCGAGCAGTTCTTC.

The sample holds a few counts of this clone. CDR3: CASSPGRSSGNTIYF. The CDR3 DNA reads TGTGCCAGCTCACCTGGACGGTCCTCTGGAAACACCATATATTTT. The genes are TRBV18 and TRBJ1-3; D remains ambiguous. Germline CDR1 KGHSH, CDR2 LQKENI. V lost 3 bases to trimming and J lost 0 bases, with 9 bases between them. The length of the CDR3 is 15 residues.

This clone appeared once. The chain links TRBV27 to TRBJ1-4, with D tentatively TRBD1 (6 bases). The CDR3 has 15 residues. The germline CDR1 and CDR2 sequences are MNHEY and SMNVEV (reference sequence). Trimming removed 8 bases from V and 8 bases from J, with 21 bases in between. The CDR3 region has the DNA TGTGCCAGCCGCGCGATCAGGGGTATTGGGGAAAAACTGTTTTTT. Translating gives CASRAIRGIGEKLFF.

This clone is a singleton in its sample. V is TRBV5-1 and J is TRBJ2-1; 9 bases map to TRBD2. V dropped 3 bases and J dropped 6; count of bases not matched to a gene: 7. Germline CDR1 is SGHRS and CDR2 is YFSETQ. This CDR3 spans 15 amino acids. The CDR3 region is CASSSPIAGVNEQFF. The CDR3 DNA reads TGCGCCAGCAGCTCCCCGATAGCGGGAGTCAATGAGCAGTTCTTC.

This chain links TRBV5-1 with TRBJ2-1; 9 bases match TRBD1. The germline V gene has CDR1 SGHRS and CDR2 YFSETQ. The V and J ends lost 3 bases and 10 bases, in that order; junction bases with no gene match: 8. The CDR3 has 14 amino acids. CDR3 in DNA: TGCGCCAGCAGCTACGGACAGGGGCCAGAAGAGCAGTTCTTC. It codes for CASSYGQGPEEQFF.

This CDR3 reads CASSVALTSGGQETQYF. DNA of the CDR3: TGTGCCAGCAGCGTAGCTTTGACTAGCGGAGGCCAAGAGACCCAGTACTTC. The chain is built from TRBV9 and TRBJ2-5, with 9 nucleotides matching TRBD2. Germline-derived CDR1 and CDR2 are SGDLS and YYNGEE. CDR3 length: 17 amino acids. The V segment lost 0 bases and the J segment 1 base; nucleotides outside the gene matches: 7. Supplemented by reference TRBV9 and TRBJ2-5, the full variable domain reads DSGVTQTPKHLITATGQRVTLRCSPRSGDLSVYWYQQSLDQGLQFLIQYYNGEERAKGNILERFSAQQFPDLHSELNLSSLELGDSALYFCASSVALTSGGQETQYFGPGTRLLVL.

This sequence joins TRBV9 and TRBJ2-7; D is perhaps TRBD1 (6 bases). CDR1 and CDR2 from the germline V gene are SGDLS and YYNGEE. This CDR3 contains 14 residues. Trimming removed 0 bases at V and 4 bases at J, with 11 bases between. The CDR3 coding sequence is TGTGCCAGCAGCGTAGGGGGCAGGGGTTACGAGCAGTACTTC. It codes for CASSVGGRGYEQYF.

This chain uses TRBV27 with TRBJ2-1, with TRBD2 as a possible D gene (6 bases). The CDR3 extends over 14 amino acids. Germline CDR1 reads MNHEY; CDR2 reads SMNVEV (reference sequence). The germline V and J ends were trimmed by 1 base and 8 bases, with 12 bases remaining between them. The CDR3 reads CASSLWDGRDEQFF. In DNA, the CDR3 is TGTGCCAGCAGTTTATGGGACGGGAGAGATGAGCAGTTCTTC.

The chain combines TRBV19 with TRBJ2-5; D not certain. The CDR3 contains 13 residues. The germline V gene has CDR1 LNHDA and CDR2 SQIVND (reference sequence). With 0 bases removed from V and 6 bases from J, the gap between germline ends came to 8 bases. This chain's CDR3 is CASSIDLLKTQYF. The DNA for the CDR3 is TGTGCCAGTAGTATAGATCTATTGAAGACCCAGTACTTC.

The chain is built from TRBV5-1 and TRBJ1-2; 7 nucleotides line up with TRBD1. The CDR3 has 18 amino acids. CDR1 is SGHRS, CDR2 YFSETQ, per germline. The V gene end was trimmed by 0 bases and the J gene end by 8 bases; junction bases not matched to a gene: 19. The CDR3 loop is CASSLERSRQGRAGGYTF. CDR3 coding DNA: TGCGCCAGCAGCTTGGAACGGAGCCGACAGGGCCGGGCCGGGGGCTACACCTTC.

This chain connects TRBV7-6 to TRBJ1-1, with D tentatively TRBD1 (5 bases). V was trimmed by 1 base and J by 5 bases, leaving 11 bases between them. The CDR3 has 14 residues. Germline V lookup: CDR1 SGHVS, CDR2 FNYEAQ. The CDR3 reads CASSLVSGTTEAFF. The CDR3 DNA reads as TGTGCCAGCAGCTTAGTTTCAGGGACGACTGAAGCTTTCTTT.

The J gene is TRBJ2-5, the V gene TRBV29-1, with D uncertain. V was trimmed by 5 bases and J by 3 bases, leaving 7 bases between them. CDR3 length: 11 amino acids. Looked up from germline, CDR1 is SQVTM and CDR2 is ANQGSEA. The CDR3 nucleotides read TGCAGCGTTATCGGAGAAGAGACCCAGTACTTC. This encodes CSVIGEETQYF.

The rearrangement links TRBV28 to TRBJ1-1; no firm D call. CDR1 is MDHEN, CDR2 SYDVKM, per germline. The CDR3 is 12 amino acids. The ends were cut back, 2 bases at V and 4 bases at J, with 5 bases in the middle. This chain's CDR3 is CASSLILTEAFF. As DNA, the CDR3 is TGTGCCAGCAGTTTAATACTCACTGAAGCTTTCTTT. The full variable domain, its missing parts supplied by reference TRBV28 and TRBJ1-1, is DVKVTQSSRYLVKRTGEKVFLECVQDMDHENMFWYRQDPGLGLRLIYFSYDVKMKEKGDIPEGYSVSREKKERFSLILESASTNQTSMYLCASSLILTEAFFGQGTRLTVV.

This clone turned up a few times. The V and J genes are TRBV5-6 and TRBJ1-5, with D hard to call. Germline CDR1 and CDR2: SGHDT and YYEEEE. Trimming stripped 4 bases from V and 1 base from J, with 6 bases between. CDR3 length: 13 residues. CDR3 nucleotides: TGTGCCAGCAGCCCTGGAAGCAATCAGCCCCAGCATTTT. Translating gives CASSPGSNQPQHF.

This chain uses TRBV5-4 with TRBJ2-1; D might be TRBD1 or TRBD2, each matching 5 bases. This CDR3 is built from 16 residues. Trimming stripped 0 bases from V and 0 bases from J, with 10 bases between. The germline CDR1 and CDR2 sequences are SGHNT and YYREEE (reference sequence). Written as DNA, the CDR3 is TGTGCCAGCAGCTTGGCCAAGGGGAGCTCCTACAATGAGCAGTTCTTC. Residues: CASSLAKGSSYNEQFF.

This clone was seen a few times. The chain employs TRBV7-9 and TRBJ1-5, with D perhaps TRBD1 (5 bases). The CDR3 sequence is 14 residues long. Between the trimmed V and J ends, which lost 1 base and 5 bases, there was a span of 9 bases. CDR1 and CDR2 from the germline V gene are SEHNR and FQNEAQ (reference sequence). In nucleotides, the CDR3 is TGTGCCAGCAGCTTAGATGGGACCTATCAGCCCCAGCATTTT. Its translation is CASSLDGTYQPQHF.

The chain joins TRBV7-6 to TRBJ1-1; 9 nucleotides align to TRBD1. CDR1 is SGHVS and CDR2 is FNYEAQ in the germline V gene. The CDR3 is 14 amino acids. The ends lost 5 bases at V and 4 bases at J; junction bases unmatched: 5. In DNA, the CDR3 is TGTGCCAGCAGCGTTACAGGGGGCTCCACTGAAGCTTTCTTT. This translates into CASSVTGGSTEAFF. Variable domain in full (rest from reference TRBV7-6 and TRBJ1-1): GAGVSQSPRYKVTKRGQDVALRCDPISGHVSLYWYRQALGQGPEFLTYFNYEAQQDKSGLPNDRFSAERPEGSISTLTIQRTEQRDSAMYRCASSVTGGSTEAFFGQGTRLTVV.

V is TRBV9 and J is TRBJ1-4; possible D gene TRBD1, 5 bases. The germline V gene has CDR1 SGDLS and CDR2 YYNGEE. The length of the CDR3 is 17 residues. Between the trimmed V and J ends, which lost 3 bases and 1 base, there was a span of 16 bases. The CDR3 sequence is CASSGGPHGRTNEKLFF. The CDR3, as DNA: TGTGCCAGCAGCGGGGGACCACATGGCAGAACTAATGAAAAACTGTTTTTT.

The chain couples TRBV9 to TRBJ1-3, with D unclear. Germline values: CDR1 SGDLS, CDR2 YYNGEE. V lost 2 bases and J lost 2, with 5 bases in between. The length of the CDR3 is 13 residues. The CDR3 sequence is CASSVATGNTIYF. DNA of the CDR3: TGTGCCAGCAGCGTCGCGACTGGAAACACCATATATTTT.

This chain joins TRBV5-1 and TRBJ2-1; a weak D match, TRBD2 (6 bases). The CDR3 is 17 amino acids. Looked up from germline, CDR1 is SGHRS and CDR2 is YFSETQ. V was shortened by 4 bases and J by 0 bases, with 17 bases between the two germline ends. This CDR3 is CASSPSAGPFSYNEQFF. The CDR3 coding sequence is TGCGCCAGCAGCCCCTCGGCGGGGCCTTTCTCCTACAATGAGCAGTTCTTC.

The chain combines TRBV5-1 with TRBJ1-2; TRBD1 aligns across 12 bases. Trimming at V came to 1 base and at J to 3 bases, leaving 4 bases not matched to a gene. This CDR3 region has 16 residues. Germline V gene sequence: CDR1 SGHRS, CDR2 YFSETQ. In DNA, the CDR3 is TGCGCCAGCAGCTTGCGGGACAGGGGGCCCGACTATGGCTACACCTTC. Its protein is CASSLRDRGPDYGYTF.

The chain has TRBV4-2 and TRBJ2-1, with TRBD2 identical over 10 bases. CDR1 and CDR2 from the germline V gene are LGHNA and YNFKEQ. Trimming took 4 bases from V and 7 from J; bases not matched to a gene: 13. The CDR3 is made up of 17 amino acids. CDR3 coding DNA: TGTGCCAGCAGCCCTAACATCCTAGCGGGAGTTAAAAATGAGCAGTTCTTC. As protein: CASSPNILAGVKNEQFF.

The rearrangement uses TRBV5-1 and TRBJ1-2, with 12 bases matching TRBD1. The V gene end was trimmed by 7 bases and the J gene end by 4 bases; junction bases not matched to a gene: 8. Germline V gene sequence: CDR1 SGHRS, CDR2 YFSETQ. CDR3 length: 15 residues. DNA for the CDR3: TGCGCCAGCGGCGGGACAGGGGGCTCGGGCTATGGCTACACCTTC. Residues: CASGGTGGSGYGYTF.

The chain carries TRBV7-2 and TRBJ2-3; D possibly corresponds to TRBD2 (6 bases). Trimming left V 1 base short and J 3 bases short, with 14 bases between. The CDR3 length is 16 residues. Germline V CDR1 and CDR2: SGHTA, FQGNSA. The chain's CDR3 is CASSLVARERTDTQYF. The CDR3 DNA sequence: TGTGCCAGCAGCTTAGTTGCCCGGGAGCGTACAGATACGCAGTATTTT.

The chain is built from TRBV19 and TRBJ2-7, with 8 bases identical to TRBD2. This CDR3 has 15 residues. Looked up from germline, CDR1 is LNHDA and CDR2 is SQIVND (reference sequence). V gave up 6 bases and J gave up 7 bases; unmatched junction bases: 14. As DNA, the CDR3 is TGTGCCAGTAGCGAGGGGCTAGCGGGCCCCTGGGAGCAGTACTTC. Residues: CASSEGLAGPWEQYF.

The V and J genes are TRBV9 and TRBJ1-4; TRBD1 matches 7 bases. In germline, CDR1 is SGDLS, CDR2 YYNGEE. V lost 4 bases and J lost 5; bases outside the gene matches: 8. This CDR3 comprises 15 residues. The CDR3 here is CASSPGTARNEKLFF. The CDR3 DNA reads TGTGCCAGCAGCCCCGGGACAGCCAGAAATGAAAAACTGTTTTTT.

The chain combines TRBV27 with TRBJ1-1; unclear D gene. This CDR3 has 14 amino acids. Trimming took off 4 bases at V and 5 bases at J, with 14 bases between the two ends. Per the germline V gene, CDR1 is MNHEY and CDR2 is SMNVEV (reference sequence). The CDR3 loop reads CASSSRELRTEAFF. DNA of the CDR3: TGTGCCAGCAGTTCCCGGGAGCTTCGGACTGAAGCTTTCTTT.

In nucleotides, the CDR3 is TGTGCCAGCAGTGGGCTAAGGGGAACTGAAGCTTTCTTT. Its translation: CASSGLRGTEAFF. The rearrangement links TRBV25-1 to TRBJ1-1; D is perhaps TRBD1 (5 bases). Trimming pared 4 bases from V and 5 bases from J, leaving 11 bases between. Germline CDR1 is MGHDK and CDR2 is SYGVNS. The CDR3 has 13 residues.

This chain links TRBV2 with TRBJ1-1; tentative D call: TRBD1 (5 bases). The length of the CDR3 is 13 residues. V was cut by 11 bases and J by 0 bases, with 13 bases left in between. Germline assignment: CDR1 SNHLY and CDR2 FYNNEI. CDR3 coding DNA: TGTGCCCACGCGGGGCGGCTGAACACTGAAGCTTTCTTT. Residues: CAHAGRLNTEAFF.

The chain joins TRBV19 to TRBJ1-1, with a weak D call TRBD1 (6 bases). V was trimmed by 1 base and J by 5 bases, leaving 11 bases between them. Germline CDR1 is LNHDA and CDR2 is SQIVND (reference sequence). This CDR3 is 14 amino acids long. The CDR3 region is CASSIGRGGTEAFF. For the CDR3, the DNA is TGTGCCAGTAGTATAGGCAGGGGAGGGACTGAAGCTTTCTTT.

The chain recombines TRBV9 with TRBJ2-7, with 8 bases matching TRBD1. Germline CDR1 SGDLS, CDR2 YYNGEE. The CDR3 extends over 15 amino acids. Trimming at V came to 1 base and at J to 4 bases, leaving 7 bases not matched to a gene. The chain's CDR3 is CASSVSGQGLYEQYF. CDR3 nucleotide sequence: TGTGCCAGCAGCGTATCCGGACAGGGCTTATACGAGCAGTACTTC.